The T cell receptor (beta chain) described here comes from a study of T-cell memory formation after mild COVID-19. Whole-study findings and limits: Pre-infection memory already had some responding clones, implying cross-reactive memory joined. Clones that contracted from day 15 to 85 were balanced CD4/CD8, while later expanders leaned CD4+.

In regard to this clonotype: Its antigen is as yet unknown.

Looked up from germline, CDR1 is LGHNT and CDR2 is FRNRAP. The CDR3 has 15 residues. J was trimmed by 0 bases and V by 7 bases; bases with no gene match: 6. MiXCR, run by TCRdb on the 5' RACE reads, gives a single entry per CDR3 protein. Among roughly 550,000 distinct CDR3 sequences listed, about 20% were seen once. Sequenced: PBMCs or a T cell subset sorted from them (not recorded which). This TCR derives from an adult woman who had mild COVID-19 (a few samples of this study predate the infection). Cell type and time point are not known. V gene TRBV12-5 combines with J gene TRBJ1-5, with TRBD1 matching over 7 bases. The CDR3: CASATGDYSNQPQHF. CDR3 sequence (DNA): TGTGCTAGTGCCACAGGGGACTATAGCAATCAGCCCCAGCATTTT.